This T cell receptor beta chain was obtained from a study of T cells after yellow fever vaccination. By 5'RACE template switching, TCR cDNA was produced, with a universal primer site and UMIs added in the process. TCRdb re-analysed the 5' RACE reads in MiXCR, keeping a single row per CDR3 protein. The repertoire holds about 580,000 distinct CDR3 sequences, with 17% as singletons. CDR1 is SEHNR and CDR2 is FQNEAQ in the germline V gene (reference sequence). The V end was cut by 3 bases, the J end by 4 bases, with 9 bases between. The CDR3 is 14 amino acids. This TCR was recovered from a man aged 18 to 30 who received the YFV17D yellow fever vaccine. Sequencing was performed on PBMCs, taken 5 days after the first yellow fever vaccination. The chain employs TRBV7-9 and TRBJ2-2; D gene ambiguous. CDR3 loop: CASSLSVTTGELFF. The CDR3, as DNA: TGTGCCAGCAGCTTGTCTGTAACCACCGGGGAGCTGTTTTTT.